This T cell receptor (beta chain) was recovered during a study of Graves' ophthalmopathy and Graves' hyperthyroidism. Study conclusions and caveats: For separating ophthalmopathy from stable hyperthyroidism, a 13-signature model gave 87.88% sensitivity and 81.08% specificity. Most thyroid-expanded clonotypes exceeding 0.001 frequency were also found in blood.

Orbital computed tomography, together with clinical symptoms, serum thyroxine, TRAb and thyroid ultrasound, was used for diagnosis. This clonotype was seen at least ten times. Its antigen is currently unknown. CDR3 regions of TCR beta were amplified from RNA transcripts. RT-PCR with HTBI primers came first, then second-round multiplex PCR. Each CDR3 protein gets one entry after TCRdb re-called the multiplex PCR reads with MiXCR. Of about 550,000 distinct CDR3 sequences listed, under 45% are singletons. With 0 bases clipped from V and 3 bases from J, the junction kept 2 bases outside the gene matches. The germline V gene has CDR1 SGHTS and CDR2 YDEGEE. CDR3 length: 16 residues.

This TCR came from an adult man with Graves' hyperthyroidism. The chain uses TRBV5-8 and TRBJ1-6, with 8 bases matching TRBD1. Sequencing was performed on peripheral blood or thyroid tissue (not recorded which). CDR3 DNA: TGTGCCAGCAGCTTGGAAGACAGGGGCTATAATTCACCCCTCCACTTT. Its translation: CASSLEDRGYNSPLHF.